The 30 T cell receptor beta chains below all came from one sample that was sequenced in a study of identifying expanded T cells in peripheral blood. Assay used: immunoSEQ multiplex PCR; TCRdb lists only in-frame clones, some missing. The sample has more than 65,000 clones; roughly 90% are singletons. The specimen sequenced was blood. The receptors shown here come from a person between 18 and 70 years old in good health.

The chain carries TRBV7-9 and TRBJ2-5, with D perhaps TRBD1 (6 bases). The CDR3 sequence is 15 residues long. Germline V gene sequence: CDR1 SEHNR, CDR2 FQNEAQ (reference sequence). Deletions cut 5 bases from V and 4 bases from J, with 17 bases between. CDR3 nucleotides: TGTGCCAGCAGCCGCCGGACAGAAACTCGAGAGACCCAGTACTTC. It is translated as CASSRRTETRETQYF.

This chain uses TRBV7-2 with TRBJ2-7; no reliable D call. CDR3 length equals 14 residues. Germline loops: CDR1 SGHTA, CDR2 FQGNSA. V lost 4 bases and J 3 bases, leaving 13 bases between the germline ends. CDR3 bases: TGTGCCAGCAGCTCGTCCAATCAATTCTACGAGCAGTACTTC. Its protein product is CASSSSNQFYEQYF.

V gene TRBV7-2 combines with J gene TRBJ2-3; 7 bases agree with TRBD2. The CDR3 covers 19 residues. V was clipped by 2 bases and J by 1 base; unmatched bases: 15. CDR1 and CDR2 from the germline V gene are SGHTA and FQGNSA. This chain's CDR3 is CASSLQSGAGVGGTDTQYF. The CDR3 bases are TGTGCCAGCAGCTTACAGTCCGGGGCGGGAGTTGGTGGCACAGATACGCAGTATTTT.

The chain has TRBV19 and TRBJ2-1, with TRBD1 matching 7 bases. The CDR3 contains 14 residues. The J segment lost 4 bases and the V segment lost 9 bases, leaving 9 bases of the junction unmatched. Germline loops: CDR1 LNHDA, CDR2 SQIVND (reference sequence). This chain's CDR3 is CASDSGTAYNEQFF. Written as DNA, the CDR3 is TGTGCCAGCGATTCCGGGACAGCGTACAATGAGCAGTTCTTC.

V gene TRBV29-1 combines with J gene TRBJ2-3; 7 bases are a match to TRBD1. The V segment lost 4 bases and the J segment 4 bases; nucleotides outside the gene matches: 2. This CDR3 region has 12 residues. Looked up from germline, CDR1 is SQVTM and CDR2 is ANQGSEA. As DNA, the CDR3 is TGCAGCGTTGCACAGGGGTCAGATACGCAGTATTTT. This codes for CSVAQGSDTQYF.

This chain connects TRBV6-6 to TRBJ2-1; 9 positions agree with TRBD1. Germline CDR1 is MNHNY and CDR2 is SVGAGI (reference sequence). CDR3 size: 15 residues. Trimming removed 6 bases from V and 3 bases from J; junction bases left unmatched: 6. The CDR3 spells CASRGGQGNYNEQFF. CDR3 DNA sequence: TGTGCCAGCAGGGGGGGACAGGGAAACTACAATGAGCAGTTCTTC.

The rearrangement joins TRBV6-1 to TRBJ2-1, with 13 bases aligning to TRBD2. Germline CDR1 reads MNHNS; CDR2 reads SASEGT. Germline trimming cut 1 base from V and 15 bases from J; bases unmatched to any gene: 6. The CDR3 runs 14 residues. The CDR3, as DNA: TGTGCCAGCAGTGAAGATCCGTGGACTAGCGGGGGGTTCTTC. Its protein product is CASSEDPWTSGGFF.

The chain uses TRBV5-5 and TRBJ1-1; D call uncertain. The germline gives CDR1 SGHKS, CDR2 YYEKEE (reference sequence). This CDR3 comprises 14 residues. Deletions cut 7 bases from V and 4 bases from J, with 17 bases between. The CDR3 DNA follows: TGTGCCAGCTTCCCCCCCGGCGGGTCCACTGAAGCTTTCTTT. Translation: CASFPPGGSTEAFF.

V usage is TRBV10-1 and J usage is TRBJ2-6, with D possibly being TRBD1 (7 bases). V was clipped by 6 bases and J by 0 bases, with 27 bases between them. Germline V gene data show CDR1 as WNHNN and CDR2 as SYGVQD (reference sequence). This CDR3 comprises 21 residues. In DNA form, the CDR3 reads TGCGCCAGCAGCGAGACCCCCAGGGGGGCCCACCGATCCTCTGGGGCCAACGTCCTGACTTTC. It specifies CASSETPRGAHRSSGANVLTF.

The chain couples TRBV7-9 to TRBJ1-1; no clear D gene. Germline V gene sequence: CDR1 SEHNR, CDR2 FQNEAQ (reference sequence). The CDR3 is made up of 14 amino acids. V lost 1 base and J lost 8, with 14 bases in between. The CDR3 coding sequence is TGTGCCAGCAGCTTAGAAGGCGGTCAGGAAGAAGCTTTCTTT. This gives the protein CASSLEGGQEEAFF.

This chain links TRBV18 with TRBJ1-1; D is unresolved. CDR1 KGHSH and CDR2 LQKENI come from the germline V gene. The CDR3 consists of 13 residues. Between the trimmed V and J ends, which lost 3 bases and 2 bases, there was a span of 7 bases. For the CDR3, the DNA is TGTGCCAGCTCACCCGAGAGAAACACTGAAGCTTTCTTT. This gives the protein CASSPERNTEAFF.

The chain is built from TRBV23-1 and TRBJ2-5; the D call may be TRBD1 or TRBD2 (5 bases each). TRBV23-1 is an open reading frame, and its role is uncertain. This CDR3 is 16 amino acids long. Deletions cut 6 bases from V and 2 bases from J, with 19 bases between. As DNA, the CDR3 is TGCGCCAGCAGACCAGAGCAGGATGGGGGACAAGAGACCCAGTACTTC. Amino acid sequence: CASRPEQDGGQETQYF.

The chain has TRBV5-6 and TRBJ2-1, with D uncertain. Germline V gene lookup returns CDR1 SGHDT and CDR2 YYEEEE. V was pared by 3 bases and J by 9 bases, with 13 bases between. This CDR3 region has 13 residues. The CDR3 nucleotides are TGTGCCAGCAGCTATACCCCCGATGGTGAGCAGTTCTTC. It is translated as CASSYTPDGEQFF.

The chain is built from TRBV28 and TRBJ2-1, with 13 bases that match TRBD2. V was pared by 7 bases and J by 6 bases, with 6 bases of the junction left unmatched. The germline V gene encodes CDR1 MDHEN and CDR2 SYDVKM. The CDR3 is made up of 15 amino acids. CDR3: CASKPGLAGTNEQFF. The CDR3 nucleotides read TGTGCCAGCAAACCGGGACTAGCGGGGACCAATGAGCAGTTCTTC.

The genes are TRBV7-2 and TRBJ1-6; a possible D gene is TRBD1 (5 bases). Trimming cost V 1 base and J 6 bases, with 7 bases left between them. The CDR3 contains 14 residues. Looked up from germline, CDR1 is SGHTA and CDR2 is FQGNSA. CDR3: CASSLGTFNSPLHF. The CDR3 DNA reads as TGTGCCAGCAGCTTAGGGACATTTAATTCACCCCTCCACTTT.

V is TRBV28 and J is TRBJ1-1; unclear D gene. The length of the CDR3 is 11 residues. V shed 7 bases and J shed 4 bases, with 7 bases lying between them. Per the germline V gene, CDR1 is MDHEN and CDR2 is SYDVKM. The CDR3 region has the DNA TGTGCCAGCATCATACCCACTGAAGCTTTCTTT. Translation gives CASIIPTEAFF. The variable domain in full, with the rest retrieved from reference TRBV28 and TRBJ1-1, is DVKVTQSSRYLVKRTGEKVFLECVQDMDHENMFWYRQDPGLGLRLIYFSYDVKMKEKGDIPEGYSVSREKKERFSLILESASTNQTSMYLCASIIPTEAFFGQGTRLTVV.

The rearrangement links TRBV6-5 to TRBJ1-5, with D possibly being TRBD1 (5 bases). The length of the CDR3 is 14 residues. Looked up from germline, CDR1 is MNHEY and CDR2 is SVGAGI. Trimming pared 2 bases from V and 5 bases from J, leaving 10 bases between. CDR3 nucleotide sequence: TGTGCCAGCAGTTACCGGGACCCGTATCAGCCCCAGCATTTT. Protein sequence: CASSYRDPYQPQHF.

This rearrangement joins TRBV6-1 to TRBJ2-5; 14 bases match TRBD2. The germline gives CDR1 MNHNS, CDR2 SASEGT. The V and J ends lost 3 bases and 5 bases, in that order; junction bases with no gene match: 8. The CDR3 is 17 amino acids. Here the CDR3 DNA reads TGTGCCAGCAGTGACCGACTAGCGGGGGGGCGGGTGGAGACCCAGTACTTC. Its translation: CASSDRLAGGRVETQYF.

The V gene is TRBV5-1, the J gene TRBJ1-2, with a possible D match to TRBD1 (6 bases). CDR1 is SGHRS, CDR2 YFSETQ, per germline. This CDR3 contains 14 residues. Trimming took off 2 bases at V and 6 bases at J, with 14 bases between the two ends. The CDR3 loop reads CASSLLTGADGYTF. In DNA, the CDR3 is TGCGCCAGCAGCTTATTGACAGGTGCAGATGGCTACACCTTC.

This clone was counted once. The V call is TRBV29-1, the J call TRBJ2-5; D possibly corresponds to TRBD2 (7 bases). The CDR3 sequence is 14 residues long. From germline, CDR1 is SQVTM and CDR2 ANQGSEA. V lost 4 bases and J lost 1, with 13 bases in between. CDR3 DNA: TGCAGCGTTGTTCGGGGGGCGGTCCAAGAGACCCAGTACTTC. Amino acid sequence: CSVVRGAVQETQYF.

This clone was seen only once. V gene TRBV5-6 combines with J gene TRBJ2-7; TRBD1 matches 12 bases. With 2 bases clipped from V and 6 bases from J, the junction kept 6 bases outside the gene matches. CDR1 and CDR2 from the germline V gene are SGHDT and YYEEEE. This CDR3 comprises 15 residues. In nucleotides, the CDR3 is TGTGCCAGCAGCTTTGGGGACAGGGGGCAAGGCGAGCAGTACTTC. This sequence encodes CASSFGDRGQGEQYF. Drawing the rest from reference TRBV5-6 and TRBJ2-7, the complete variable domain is DAGVTQSPTHLIKTRGQQVTLRCSPKSGHDTVSWYQQALGQGPQFIFQYYEEEERQRGNFPDRFSGHQFPNYSSELNVNALLLGDSALYLCASSFGDRGQGEQYFGPGTRLTVT.

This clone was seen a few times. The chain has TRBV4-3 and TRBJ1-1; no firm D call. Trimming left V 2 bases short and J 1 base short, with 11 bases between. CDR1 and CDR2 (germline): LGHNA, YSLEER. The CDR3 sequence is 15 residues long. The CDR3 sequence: CASSQQIVRNTEAFF. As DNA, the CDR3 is TGCGCCAGCAGCCAACAAATCGTGAGGAACACTGAAGCTTTCTTT.

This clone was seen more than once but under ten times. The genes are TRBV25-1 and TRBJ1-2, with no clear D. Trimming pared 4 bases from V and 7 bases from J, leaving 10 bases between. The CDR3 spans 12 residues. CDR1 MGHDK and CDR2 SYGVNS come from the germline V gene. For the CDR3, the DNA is TGTGCCAGCAGTGGGGTTCGGGCTGGCTACACCTTC. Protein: CASSGVRAGYTF.

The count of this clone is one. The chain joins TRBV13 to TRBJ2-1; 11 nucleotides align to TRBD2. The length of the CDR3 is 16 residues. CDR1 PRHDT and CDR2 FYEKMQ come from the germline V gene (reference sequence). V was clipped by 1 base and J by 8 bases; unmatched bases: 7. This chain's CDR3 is CASSLDLAGGFHEQFF. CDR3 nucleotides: TGTGCCAGCAGCTTAGACCTAGCGGGAGGTTTCCATGAGCAGTTCTTC.

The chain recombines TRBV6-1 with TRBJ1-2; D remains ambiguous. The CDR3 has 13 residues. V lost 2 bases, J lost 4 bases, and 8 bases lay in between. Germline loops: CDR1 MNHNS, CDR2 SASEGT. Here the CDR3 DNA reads TGTGCCAGCAGTGAAAGGCGAATCTATGGCTACACCTTC. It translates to CASSERRIYGYTF.

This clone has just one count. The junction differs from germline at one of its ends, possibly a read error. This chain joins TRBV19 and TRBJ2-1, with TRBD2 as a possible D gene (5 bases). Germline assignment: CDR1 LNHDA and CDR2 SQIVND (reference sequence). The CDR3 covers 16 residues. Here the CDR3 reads CASSIFLGSSYNEQFF. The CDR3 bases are TGTGCAAGTAGTATTTTTTTAGGGAGCTCCTACAATGAGCAGTTCTTC.

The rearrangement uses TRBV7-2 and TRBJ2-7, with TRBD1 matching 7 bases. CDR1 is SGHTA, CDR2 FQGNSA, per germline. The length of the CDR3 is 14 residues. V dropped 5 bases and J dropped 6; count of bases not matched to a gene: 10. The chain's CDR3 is CASSKETGPGEQYF. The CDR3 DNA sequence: TGTGCCAGCAGCAAAGAGACAGGGCCGGGCGAGCAGTACTTC.

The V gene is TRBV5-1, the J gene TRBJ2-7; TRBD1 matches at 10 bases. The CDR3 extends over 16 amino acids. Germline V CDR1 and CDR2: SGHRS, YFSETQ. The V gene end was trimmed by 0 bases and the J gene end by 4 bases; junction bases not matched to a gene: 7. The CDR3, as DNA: TGCGCCAGCAGCTTGGAGGGACAGGGGACGACTTACGAGCAGTACTTC. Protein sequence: CASSLEGQGTTYEQYF.

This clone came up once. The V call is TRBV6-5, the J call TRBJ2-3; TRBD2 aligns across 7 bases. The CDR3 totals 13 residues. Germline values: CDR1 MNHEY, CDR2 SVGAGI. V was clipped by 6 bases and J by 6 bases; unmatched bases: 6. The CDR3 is CASSPRLADTQYF. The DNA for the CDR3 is TGTGCCAGCAGCCCGAGACTAGCCGATACGCAGTATTTT.

The CDR3 DNA sequence: TGCGCCAGCAGCTTGGGGGCAGTTGGGTTAGGAACCCAGTACTTC. The encoded protein is CASSLGAVGLGTQYF. This chain joins TRBV5-1 and TRBJ2-5, with no clear D. The V and J ends lost 0 bases and 8 bases respectively, with 17 bases between them. This CDR3 is 15 amino acids long. Germline values: CDR1 SGHRS, CDR2 YFSETQ.